This T cell receptor beta chain came from a study of early T cells in non-severe SARS-CoV-2 infection. V trimming: 3 bases; J trimming: 3 bases; junction bases outside the gene matches: 2. There are 13 residues in the CDR3. Germline values: CDR1 SNHLY, CDR2 FYNNEI. TCRdb independently ran MiXCR on the 5' RACE reads; one entry per CDR3 protein. The sample lists over 25,000 distinct CDR3 sequences, approximately 5.2% occurring once. This sequence joins TRBV2 and TRBJ2-7; 7 bases are shared with TRBD1. The TCR sequence derives from an adult who was a healthcare worker with PCR-confirmed SARS-CoV-2 infection or an uninfected control (not recorded which). The sample consisted of whole blood. CDR3 region: CASSERDSYEQYF. The CDR3 DNA reads as TGTGCCAGCAGTGAGAGGGACAGCTACGAGCAGTACTTC. The whole variable domain, remainder taken from reference TRBV2 and TRBJ2-7, is EPEVTQTPSHQVTQMGQEVILRCVPISNHLYFYWYRQILGQKVEFLVSFYNNEISEKSEIFDDQFSVERPDGSNFTLKIRSTKLEDSAMYFCASSERDSYEQYFGPGTRLTVT.